Reported below is one T cell receptor (beta chain). Its antigen is as yet unknown. Time point of the sample: inflamed ileum from the surgical specimen. The record originates from a study of T cell repertoires in ileal Crohn's disease. Findings and limits, study-wide: Active smokers at surgery had more clonal expansions than non-smokers.

V was clipped by 11 bases and J by 5 bases, with 15 bases between them. CDR3 size: 12 residues. Per germline, CDR1 ENHRY and CDR2 SYGVKD. Generated by immunoSEQ multiplex PCR, the TCRdb table keeps only in-frame clones and is missing some. This sample carries under 14,000 clones, roughly 84% of them seen once, and the ten largest clones take 9.5%. The chain has TRBV10-3 and TRBJ1-1, with D possibly matching TRBD1 (5 bases). The sequenced sample was ileal tissue. The TCR comes from an adult with Crohn's disease. The DNA of the CDR3 is TGTGCCGCCCATGGGGCTCGGACTGAAGCTTTCTTT. This translates into CAAHGARTEAFF.